A selection of T cell receptor beta chains follows, all from one sample in a study of blood T cell repertoires in COVID-19. Assay: immunoSEQ multiplex PCR; the TCRdb copy retains only in-frame clones and omits some. This table has some 110,000 clones, roughly 86% appearing once. The sequenced sample consisted of peripheral blood. The receptors derive from a man aged 35 to 55 with acute or convalescent COVID-19. The CDR3 runs from the conserved cysteine through the conserved F or W. The D gene is left open where the match is weak. Clone size, where shown, is once, few, many, or a class for clones that have expanded.

clone_size,j_call,d_call,v_call,cdr3_nt,cdr3_aa
NA,TRBJ1-2,NA,TRBV5-1,TGCGCCAGCAGCTTGGACAGGGCTAACTATGGCTACACCTTC,CASSLDRANYGYTF
NA,TRBJ1-4,TRBD1,TRBV18,TGTGCCAGCTCAGACAGGGCGACTAATGAAAAACTGTTTTTT,CASSDRATNEKLFF
NA,TRBJ2-5,TRBD2,TRBV19,TGTGCCAGTAGCCTACTAGCGACGCAAGAGACCCAGTACTTC,CASSLLATQETQYF
few,TRBJ1-2,TRBD1,TRBV6-5,TGTGCCAGTAAATCCTCGGGACAGGGGATGGGCTACACCTTC,CASKSSGQGMGYTF
NA,TRBJ1-2,TRBD1,TRBV14,TGTGCCAGCAGCCGGGACAGGGCGAACTATGGCTACACCTTC,CASSRDRANYGYTF
NA,TRBJ1-3,TRBD1,TRBV4-2,TGTGCCAGCAGCCAACCGGGACAGGGGGGTTCTGGAAACACCATATATTTT,CASSQPGQGGSGNTIYF
few,TRBJ2-7,TRBD2,TRBV10-2,TGCGCCAGCAGGATTAGCGGGTGGTACGAGCAGTACTTC,CASRISGWYEQYF
NA,TRBJ1-1,NA,TRBV3-1/TRBV3-2,TGTGCCAGCAGCCCCCGGGGGGCCCCGAACACTGAAGCTTTCTTT,CASSPRGAPNTEAFF
NA,TRBJ2-2,TRBD1,TRBV11-3,TGTGCCAGCAGCTTGGGGACAGGGTACACCGGGGAGCTGTTTTTT,CASSLGTGYTGELFF
NA,TRBJ1-4,TRBD1,TRBV7-6,TGTGCCAGCAGCTGGGGACAGGCCCATACAGGCGGGGGTGAAAAACTGTTTTTT,CASSWGQAHTGGGEKLFF
NA,TRBJ1-2,NA,TRBV30,TGTGCCTGGAGTGTACGGAACTATGGCTACACCTTC,CAWSVRNYGYTF
NA,TRBJ1-5,TRBD1,TRBV6-6,TGTGCCAGCAGACCAGGACAGGGAAGTCAGCCCCAGCATTTT,CASRPGQGSQPQHF
NA,TRBJ2-5,NA,TRBV12-3/TRBV12-4,TGTGCCAGCAAGCTTGAGGAGACCCAGTACTTC,CASKLEETQYF
NA,TRBJ2-5,TRBD2,TRBV5-4,TGTGCCAGCAGCTTGAAAGGACTAGCGGGCGAGACCCAGTACTTC,CASSLKGLAGETQYF
once,TRBJ1-3,NA,TRBV9,TGTGCCAGCAGCCTCCCCGGGGGCACCATATATTTT,CASSLPGGTIYF
NA,TRBJ2-5,NA,TRBV4-1,TGCGCCAGCAGCCAACCTGCCGGGGGACAGTACCAAGAGACCCAGTACTTC,CASSQPAGGQYQETQYF
NA,TRBJ1-2,NA,TRBV10-3,TGTGCCATCAGAGGACAATCAAAGAACTATGGCTACACCTTC,CAIRGQSKNYGYTF
NA,TRBJ1-2,NA,TRBV6-6,TGTGCCAGCAGTTACTCCGGGAACTATGGCTACACCTTC,CASSYSGNYGYTF
NA,TRBJ1-1,NA,TRBV6-5,TGTGCCAGCAGCCGGGACACCTCTGAAGCTTTCTTT,CASSRDTSEAFF
NA,TRBJ1-5,NA,TRBV6-5,TGTGCCAGCAGTTACTCTTTCTGGCCCCAGCATTTT,CASSYSFWPQHF
NA,TRBJ2-6,NA,TRBV7-3,TGTGCCAGCAGCTTAAAACAGGCTGGGGCCAACGTCCTGACTTTC,CASSLKQAGANVLTF
few,TRBJ2-7,NA,TRBV5-4,TGTGCCAGCAGCTTGGAGCCGATCTACGAGCAGTACTTC,CASSLEPIYEQYF
NA,TRBJ1-6,NA,TRBV7-2,TGTGCCACCGATACGGGGGACGCAGTTTCACCCCTCCACTTT,CATDTGDAVSPLHF
NA,TRBJ1-1,NA,TRBV5-1,TGCGCCAGCAGCTTGAAACAGGGCGCTGAAGCTTTCTTT,CASSLKQGAEAFF
NA,TRBJ1-2,NA,TRBV14,TGTGCCAGCAGCCGGGAGGCGTGGGCGGGAAACTATGGCTACACCTTC,CASSREAWAGNYGYTF
NA,TRBJ1-2,TRBD1,TRBV27,TGTGCCAGCAGTTCGTACAGGGGACTGCACTATGGCTACACCTTC,CASSSYRGLHYGYTF
NA,TRBJ2-3,NA,TRBV30,TGTGCCTGGAGCGGGAGTGCAGATACGCAGTATTTT,CAWSGSADTQYF
NA,TRBJ1-2,TRBD1,TRBV18,TGTGCCAGCTCACCGCTCTCCGGGACAGGGAACTATGGCTACACCTTC,CASSPLSGTGNYGYTF
NA,TRBJ1-6,TRBD1,TRBV18,TGTGCCAGCTCGGACAGGGGATCACCCCTCCACTTT,CASSDRGSPLHF
NA,TRBJ1-2,NA,TRBV2,TGTGCCAGCAGTGAAGGGGCAGCAGTCTATGGCTACACCTTC,CASSEGAAVYGYTF
NA,TRBJ1-5,TRBD1,TRBV18,TGTGCCAGCTCACCAGGCAGGGGGATGCAGCCCCAGCATTTT,CASSPGRGMQPQHF
NA,TRBJ1-2,TRBD1,TRBV5-4,TGTGCCAGCAGCCTCAGGGCAGGGGGCTACGGCTACACCTTC,CASSLRAGGYGYTF
NA,TRBJ2-6,NA,TRBV21-1,TGTGCCAGCTGGACAGGGTCTGGGGCCAACGTCCTGACTTTC,CASWTGSGANVLTF
NA,TRBJ2-1,NA,TRBV5-1,TGCGCCAGCAGTCGGGACTCAACGTGGGTCTCCTACAATGAGCAGTTCTTC,CASSRDSTWVSYNEQFF
once,TRBJ2-1,TRBD2,TRBV7-7,TGTGCCAGCAGCAACCTAACTAGCGGCCTCAATGAGCAGTTCTTC,CASSNLTSGLNEQFF
NA,TRBJ2-1,TRBD2,TRBV19,TGTGCCAGTAGTTTCCGGGACTATGGATACAATGAGCAGTTCTTC,CASSFRDYGYNEQFF
NA,TRBJ2-5,NA,TRBV12-3/TRBV12-4,TGTGCCAGCAGGACACAAGAGACCCAGTACTTC,CASRTQETQYF
once,TRBJ2-5,TRBD1,TRBV29-1,TGCAGCGGGCGGACAGGGTGGGGAGAGACCCAGTACTTC,CSGRTGWGETQYF
NA,TRBJ2-5,TRBD2,TRBV6-1,TGTGCCAGCAGTGATTTAGCGGGAGTCTCGGAGACCCAGTACTTC,CASSDLAGVSETQYF
NA,TRBJ1-2,NA,TRBV9,TGTGCCAGCAGCCCCAATGCGGAGAGATTCTATGGCTACACCTTC,CASSPNAERFYGYTF
NA,TRBJ1-1,TRBD1,TRBV29-1,TGCAGCGGGTCCCGGGACAGGGGATACACTGAAGCTTTCTTT,CSGSRDRGYTEAFF